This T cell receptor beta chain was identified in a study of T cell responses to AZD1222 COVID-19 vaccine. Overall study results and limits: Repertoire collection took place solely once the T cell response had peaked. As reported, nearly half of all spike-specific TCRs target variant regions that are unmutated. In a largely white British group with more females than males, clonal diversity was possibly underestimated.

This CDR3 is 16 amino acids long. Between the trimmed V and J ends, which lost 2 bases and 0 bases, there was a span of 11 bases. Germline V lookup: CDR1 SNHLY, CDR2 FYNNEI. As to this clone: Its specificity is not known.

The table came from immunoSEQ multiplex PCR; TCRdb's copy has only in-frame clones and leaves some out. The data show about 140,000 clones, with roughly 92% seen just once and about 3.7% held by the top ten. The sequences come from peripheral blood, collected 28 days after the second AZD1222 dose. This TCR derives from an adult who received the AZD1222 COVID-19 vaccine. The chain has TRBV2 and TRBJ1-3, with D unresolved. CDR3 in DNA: TGTGCCAGCAGTGAAAACTACCCCAGCTCTGGAAACACCATATATTTT. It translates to CASSENYPSSGNTIYF.